This T cell receptor beta chain was identified in a study of Graves' ophthalmopathy and Graves' hyperthyroidism. Germline V CDR1 and CDR2: LNHDA, SQIVND (reference sequence). The CDR3 contains 15 residues. V was clipped by 5 bases and J by 6 bases, with 16 bases between them. RNA transcripts were the source from which TCR beta CDR3 regions were amplified. A first-round RT-PCR used HTBI primers, followed by a second-round multiplex PCR. One entry per CDR3 protein, called by TCRdb with MiXCR from the multiplex PCR reads. The data show roughly 500,000 distinct CDR3 sequences, roughly an eighth seen once.

The material sequenced was blood. The sequence was obtained from a woman aged 25 to 39 with Graves' ophthalmopathy. This chain uses TRBV19 with TRBJ2-2, with a weak D call TRBD2 (7 bases). CDR3 region: CASSPQDSGAGELFF. The CDR3 bases are TGTGCCAGTAGTCCCCAGGACAGCGGGGCCGGGGAGCTGTTTTTT.